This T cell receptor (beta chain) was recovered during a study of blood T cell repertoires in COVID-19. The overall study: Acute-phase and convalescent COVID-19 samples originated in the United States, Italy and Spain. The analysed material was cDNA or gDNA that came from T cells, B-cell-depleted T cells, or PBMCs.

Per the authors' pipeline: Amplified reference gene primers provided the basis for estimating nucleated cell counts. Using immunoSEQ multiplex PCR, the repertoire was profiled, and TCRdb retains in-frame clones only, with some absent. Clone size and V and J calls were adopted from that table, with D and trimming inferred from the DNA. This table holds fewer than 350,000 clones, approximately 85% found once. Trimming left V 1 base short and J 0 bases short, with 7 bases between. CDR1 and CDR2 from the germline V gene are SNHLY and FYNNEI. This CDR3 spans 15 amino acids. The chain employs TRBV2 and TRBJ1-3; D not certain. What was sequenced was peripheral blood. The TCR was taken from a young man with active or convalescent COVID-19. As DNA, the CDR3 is TGTGCCAGCAGTGAAGGGTGGAGCTCTGGAAACACCATATATTTT. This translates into CASSEGWSSGNTIYF.